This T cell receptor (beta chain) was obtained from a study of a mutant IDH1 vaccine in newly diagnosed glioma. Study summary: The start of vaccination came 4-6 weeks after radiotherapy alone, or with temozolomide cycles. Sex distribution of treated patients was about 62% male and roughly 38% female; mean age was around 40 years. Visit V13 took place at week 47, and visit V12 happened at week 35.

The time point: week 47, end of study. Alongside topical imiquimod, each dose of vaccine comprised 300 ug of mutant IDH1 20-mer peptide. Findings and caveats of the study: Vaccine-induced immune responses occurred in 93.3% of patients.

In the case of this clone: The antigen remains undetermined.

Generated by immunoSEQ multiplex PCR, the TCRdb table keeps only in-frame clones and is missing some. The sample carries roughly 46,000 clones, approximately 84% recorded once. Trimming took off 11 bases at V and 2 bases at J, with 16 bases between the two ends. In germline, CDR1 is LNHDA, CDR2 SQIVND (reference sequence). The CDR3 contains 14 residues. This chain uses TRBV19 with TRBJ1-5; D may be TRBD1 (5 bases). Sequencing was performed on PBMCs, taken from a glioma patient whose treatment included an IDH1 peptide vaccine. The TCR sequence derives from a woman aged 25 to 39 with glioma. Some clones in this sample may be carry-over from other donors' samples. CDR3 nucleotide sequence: TGTGCCTCCTCTACTGCCAGGGGCAATCAGCCCCAGCATTTT. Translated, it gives CASSTARGNQPQHF.